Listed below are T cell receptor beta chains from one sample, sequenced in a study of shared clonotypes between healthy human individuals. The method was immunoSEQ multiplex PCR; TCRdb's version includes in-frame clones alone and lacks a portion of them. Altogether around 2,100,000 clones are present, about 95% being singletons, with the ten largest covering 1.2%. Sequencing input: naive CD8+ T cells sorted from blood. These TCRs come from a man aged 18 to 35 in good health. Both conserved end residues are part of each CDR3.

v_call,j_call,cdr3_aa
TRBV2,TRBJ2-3,CASLRAYGDTQYF
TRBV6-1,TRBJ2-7,CASRPPGESYEQYF
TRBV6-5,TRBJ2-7,CASSPFWADEQYF
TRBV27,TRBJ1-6,CASSSEPNYNSPLHF
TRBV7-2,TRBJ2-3,CASSYPTTDTQYF
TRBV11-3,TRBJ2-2,CASSTTGTSGGTNTGELFF
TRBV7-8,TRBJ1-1,CASSPPPGVGTEAFF
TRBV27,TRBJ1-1,CASSPDRGVYTEAFF
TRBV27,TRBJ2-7,CASSLRTPPNEQYF
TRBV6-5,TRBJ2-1,CASSYYRDREHDEQFF
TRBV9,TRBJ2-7,CASSVGGVPYEQYF
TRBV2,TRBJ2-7,CAGSGGQGSYEQYF
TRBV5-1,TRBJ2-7,CASSLVDFSSYEQYF
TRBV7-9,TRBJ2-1,CASSEGSLATDEQFF
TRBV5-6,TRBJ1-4,CASSLWGAGEKLFF
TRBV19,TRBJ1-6,CAGSPTGLRNSPLHF
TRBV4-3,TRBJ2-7,CASSQGVVGYEQYF
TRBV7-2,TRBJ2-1,CASSLLTSGSLYDEQFF
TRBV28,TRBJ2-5,CASSPAGVETQYF
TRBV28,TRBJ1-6,CASSLWDRDSPLHF
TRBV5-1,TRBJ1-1,CASSATGTRGTEAFF
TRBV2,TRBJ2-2,CASKQTNTGELFF
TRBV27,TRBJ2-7,CASSPTGDSYEQYF
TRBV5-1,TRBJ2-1,CASSLDSNEQFF
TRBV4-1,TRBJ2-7,CASSQIAGDYEQYF
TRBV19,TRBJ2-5,CASSTGQGEGEETQYF
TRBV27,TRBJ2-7,CASTPQNRYEQYF
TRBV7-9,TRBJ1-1,CASSHGQGGNTEAFF
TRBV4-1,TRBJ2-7,CASSQDRQGGWEQYF
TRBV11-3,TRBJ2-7,CASSFSGEDYEQYF
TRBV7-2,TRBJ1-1,CASSFGTEAFF
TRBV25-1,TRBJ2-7,CASSEAWEQYF
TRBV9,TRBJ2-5,CASSAGTGWETQYF
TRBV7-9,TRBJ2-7,CASSPRGQGPFYEQYF
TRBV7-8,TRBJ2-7,CASSLSGISYEQYF
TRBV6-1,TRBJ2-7,CASSEVDYEQYF
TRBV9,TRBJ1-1,CASSPPAGQGAGGTEAFF
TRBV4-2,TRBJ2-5,CASSEEVGPPNQETQYF
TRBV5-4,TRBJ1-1,CASRMGRETEAFF
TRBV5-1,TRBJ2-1,CASSLSAGLFNEQFF
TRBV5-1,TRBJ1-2,CASSLVGVNYGYTF
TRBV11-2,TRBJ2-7,CASSLVQTGKKYEQYF
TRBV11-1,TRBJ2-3,CASSSSGEGQYF
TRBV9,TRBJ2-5,CASSVAGLEETQYF
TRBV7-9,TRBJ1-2,CASSPSLIQGYGYTF
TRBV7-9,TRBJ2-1,CASSPPGGPANEQFF
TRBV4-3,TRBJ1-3,CASSQEVAGEGTGNTIYF
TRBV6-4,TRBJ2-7,CASSLREVFVRYEQYF
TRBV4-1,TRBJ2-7,CASSQQTGTRSGEQYF
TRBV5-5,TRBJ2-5,CASSPEWDQETQYF
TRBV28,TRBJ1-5,CASIGAGNQPQHF
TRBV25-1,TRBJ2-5,CASSASDQYQETQYF
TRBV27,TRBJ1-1,CASRGSMNTEAFF
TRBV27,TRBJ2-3,CASSFKTSYTDTQYF
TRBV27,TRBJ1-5,CASSRRQGNQPQHF
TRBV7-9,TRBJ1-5,CASSPDRNQPQHF
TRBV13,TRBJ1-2,CASSYLGGQGYGYTF
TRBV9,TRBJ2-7,CASSVDNTVAYYEQYF
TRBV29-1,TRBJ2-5,CSVEDREETQYF